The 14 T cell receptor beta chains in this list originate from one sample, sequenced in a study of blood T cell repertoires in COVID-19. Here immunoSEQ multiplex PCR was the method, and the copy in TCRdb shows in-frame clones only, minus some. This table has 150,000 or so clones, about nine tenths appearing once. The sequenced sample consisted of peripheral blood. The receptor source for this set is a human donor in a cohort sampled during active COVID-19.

CDR3 nucleotide sequence: TGTGCCAGCAGTGCATCCGGGACAGGGGCCCGATTTCGGGGCTACACCTTC. Residues: CASSASGTGARFRGYTF. The chain links TRBV28 to TRBJ1-2; TRBD1 matches 10 bases. V lost 5 bases to trimming and J lost 8 bases; unmatched junction nucleotides: 17. Germline assignment: CDR1 MDHEN and CDR2 SYDVKM. CDR3 length equals 17 residues.

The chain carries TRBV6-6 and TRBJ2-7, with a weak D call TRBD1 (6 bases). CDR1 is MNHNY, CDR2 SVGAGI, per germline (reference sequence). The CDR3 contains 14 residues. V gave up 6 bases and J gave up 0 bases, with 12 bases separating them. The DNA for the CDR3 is TGTGCCAGCAGGGACAGTCCGAGCTCCTACGAGCAGTACTTC. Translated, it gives CASRDSPSSYEQYF.

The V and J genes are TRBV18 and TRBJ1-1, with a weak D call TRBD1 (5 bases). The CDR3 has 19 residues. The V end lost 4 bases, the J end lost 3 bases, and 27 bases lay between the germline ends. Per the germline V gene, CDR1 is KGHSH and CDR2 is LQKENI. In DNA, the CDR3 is TGTGCCAGCTCACTTCTACAGTTGGGTTGGGGGGTCATGGACACTGAAGCTTTCTTT. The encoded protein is CASSLLQLGWGVMDTEAFF. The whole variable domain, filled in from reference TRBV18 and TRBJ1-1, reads NAGVMQNPRHLVRRRGQEARLRCSPMKGHSHVYWYRQLPEEGLKFMVYLQKENIIDESGMPKERFSAEFPKEGPSILRIQQVVRGDSAAYFCASSLLQLGWGVMDTEAFFGQGTRLTVV.

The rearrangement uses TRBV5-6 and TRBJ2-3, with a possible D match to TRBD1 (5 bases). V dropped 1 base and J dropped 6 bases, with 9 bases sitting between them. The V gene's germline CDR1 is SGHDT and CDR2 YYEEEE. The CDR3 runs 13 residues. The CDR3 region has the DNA TGTGCCAGCAGCTTGCCGCCAGGGGATACGCAGTATTTT. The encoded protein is CASSLPPGDTQYF.

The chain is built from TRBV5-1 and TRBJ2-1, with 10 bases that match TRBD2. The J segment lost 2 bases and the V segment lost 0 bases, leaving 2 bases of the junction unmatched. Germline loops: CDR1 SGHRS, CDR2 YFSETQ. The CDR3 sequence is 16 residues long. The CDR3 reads CASSLAGLAAYNEQFF. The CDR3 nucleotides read TGCGCCAGCAGCTTGGCCGGACTAGCGGCCTACAATGAGCAGTTCTTC.

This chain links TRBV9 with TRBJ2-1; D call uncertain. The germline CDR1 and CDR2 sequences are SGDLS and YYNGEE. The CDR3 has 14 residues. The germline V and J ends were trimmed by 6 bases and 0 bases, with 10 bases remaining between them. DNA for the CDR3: TGTGCCAGCACCGCACAATCCTCCTACAATGAGCAGTTCTTC. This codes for CASTAQSSYNEQFF.

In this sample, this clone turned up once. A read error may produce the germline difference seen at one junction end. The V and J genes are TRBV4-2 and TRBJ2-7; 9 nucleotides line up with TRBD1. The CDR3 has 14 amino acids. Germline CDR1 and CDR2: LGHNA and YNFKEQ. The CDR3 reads CVSSQPGQGPEQYF. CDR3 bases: TGTGTCAGCAGCCAACCGGGACAGGGCCCCGAGCAGTACTTC.

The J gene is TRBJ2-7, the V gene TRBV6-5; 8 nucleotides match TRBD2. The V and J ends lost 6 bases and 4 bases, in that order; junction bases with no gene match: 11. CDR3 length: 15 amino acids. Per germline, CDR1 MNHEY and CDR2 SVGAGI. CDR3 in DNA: TGTGCCAGCAGCCAGTCGAAGCGGGAGTGGTACGAGCAGTACTTC. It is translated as CASSQSKREWYEQYF.

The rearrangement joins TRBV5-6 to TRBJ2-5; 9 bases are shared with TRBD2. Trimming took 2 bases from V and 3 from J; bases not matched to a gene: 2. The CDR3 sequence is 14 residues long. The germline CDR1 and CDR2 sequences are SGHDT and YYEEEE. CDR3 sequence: CASSFRGREETQYF. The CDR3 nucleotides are TGTGCCAGCAGCTTTCGCGGGAGGGAAGAGACCCAGTACTTC.

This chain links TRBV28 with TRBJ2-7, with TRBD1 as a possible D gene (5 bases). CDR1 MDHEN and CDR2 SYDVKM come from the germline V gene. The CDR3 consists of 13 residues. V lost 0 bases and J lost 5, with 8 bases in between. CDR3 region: CASSLWVGDEQYF. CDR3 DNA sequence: TGTGCCAGCAGTTTATGGGTAGGGGACGAGCAGTACTTC.

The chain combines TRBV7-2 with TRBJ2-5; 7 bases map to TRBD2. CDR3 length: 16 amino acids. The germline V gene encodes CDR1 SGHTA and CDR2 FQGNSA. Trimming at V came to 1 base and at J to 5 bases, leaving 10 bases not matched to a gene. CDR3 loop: CASSLGGGNSGETQYF. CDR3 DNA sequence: TGTGCCAGCAGCTTAGGCGGGGGTAATAGTGGGGAGACCCAGTACTTC.

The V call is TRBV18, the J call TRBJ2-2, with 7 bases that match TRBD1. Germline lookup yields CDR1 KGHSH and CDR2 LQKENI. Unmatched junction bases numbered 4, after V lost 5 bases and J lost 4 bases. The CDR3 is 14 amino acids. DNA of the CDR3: TGTGCCAGCTCAGCAGGGGGTCCCACCGGGGAGCTGTTTTTT. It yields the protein CASSAGGPTGELFF.

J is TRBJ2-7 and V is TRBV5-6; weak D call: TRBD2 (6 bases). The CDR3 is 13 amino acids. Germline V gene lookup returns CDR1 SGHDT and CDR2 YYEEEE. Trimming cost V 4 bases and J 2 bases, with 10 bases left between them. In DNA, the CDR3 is TGTGCCAGCAGCCAGGGACTCCCCTACGAGCAGTACTTC. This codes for CASSQGLPYEQYF. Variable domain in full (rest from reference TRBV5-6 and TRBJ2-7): DAGVTQSPTHLIKTRGQQVTLRCSPKSGHDTVSWYQQALGQGPQFIFQYYEEEERQRGNFPDRFSGHQFPNYSSELNVNALLLGDSALYLCASSQGLPYEQYFGPGTRLTVT.

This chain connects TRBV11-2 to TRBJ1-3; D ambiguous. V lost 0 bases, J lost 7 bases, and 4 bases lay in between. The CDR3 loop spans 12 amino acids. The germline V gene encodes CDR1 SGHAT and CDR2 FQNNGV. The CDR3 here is CASSLDSNTIYF. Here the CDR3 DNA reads TGTGCCAGCAGCTTAGACTCCAACACCATATATTTT.